The next 20 T cell receptor beta chains were all read from a single sample in a study of T cells in Graves' hyperthyroidism and ophthalmopathy. There were TCR beta CDR3 regions amplified from RNA transcripts. When the TCR CDR3 underwent first-round RT-PCR, the HTBI primer set was used. Each CDR3 protein is one row after TCRdb ran MiXCR on the multiplex PCR reads. This sample has hundreds of thousands of distinct CDR3 sequences, with about 14% found just once. Sequencing was carried out using blood. These receptors were obtained from a woman aged 40-49 years with Graves' hyperthyroidism.

The sample holds a few counts of this clonotype. A much larger clone is a single base away; this may be a read error. This sequence joins TRBV20-1 and TRBJ2-7; 9 nucleotides agree with TRBD1. V lost 5 bases, J lost 2 bases, and 1 base stayed unmatched. Germline loops: CDR1 DFQATT, CDR2 SNEGSKA (reference sequence). This CDR3 comprises 12 residues. The CDR3 region is CSAGQGTYEQYF. The CDR3 coding sequence is TGCAGTGCTGGACAGGGGACCTACGAGCAGTACTTC.

The genes are TRBV5-4 and TRBJ1-1, with a tentative D call TRBD1 (5 bases). The V gene lost 4 bases and the J gene lost 6 bases, with 16 bases spanning the gap. CDR1 is SGHNT and CDR2 is YYREEE in the germline V gene (reference sequence). This CDR3 has 14 residues. In nucleotides, the CDR3 is TGTGCCAGCAGCCTGGGACCGCCGGACCCTGAAGCTTTCTTT. Translating gives CASSLGPPDPEAFF.

This clonotype came up many times. The rearrangement joins TRBV7-2 to TRBJ2-2; D remains unclear. The V and J ends lost 5 bases and 0 bases respectively, with 7 bases between them. The CDR3 has 14 amino acids. Germline loops: CDR1 SGHTA, CDR2 FQGNSA. The CDR3 reads CASSHSANTGELFF. The CDR3 DNA sequence: TGTGCCAGCAGCCATTCGGCGAACACCGGGGAGCTGTTTTTT. The full variable domain, rest sourced from reference TRBV7-2 and TRBJ2-2, is GAGVSQSPSNKVTEKGKDVELRCDPISGHTALYWYRQSLGQGLEFLIYFQGNSAPDKSGLPSDRFSAERTGGSVSTLTIQRTQQEDSAVYLCASSHSANTGELFFGEGSRLTVL.

This clonotype was observed once. A read error may produce the germline difference seen at one junction end. This rearrangement joins TRBV11-2 to TRBJ2-1; possibly TRBD1 for D (6 bases). This CDR3 contains 13 residues. Per germline, CDR1 SGHAT and CDR2 FQNNGV. The CDR3 DNA reads TGTGCCAGCAGCTTACAGGGGTACAAGGAGCAGTTCTTC. This sequence encodes CASSLQGYKEQFF.

The chain uses TRBV2 and TRBJ2-1; 11 bases agree with TRBD2. The V and J ends lost 8 bases and 7 bases, in that order; junction bases with no gene match: 7. The CDR3 covers 14 residues. Germline lookup yields CDR1 SNHLY and CDR2 FYNNEI. The CDR3 nucleotides are TGTGCCAGCGGCCGACTAGCGGGAAGAAATGAGCAGTTCTTC. This encodes CASGRLAGRNEQFF.

This clonotype was recorded many times. The V call is TRBV18, the J call TRBJ2-2; no clear D. With 1 base removed from V and 0 bases from J, the gap between germline ends came to 3 bases. Germline V gives CDR1 KGHSH, CDR2 LQKENI. This CDR3 has 14 residues. The CDR3 region is CASSPLSNTGELFF. The DNA of the CDR3 is TGTGCCAGCTCACCACTTTCGAACACCGGGGAGCTGTTTTTT.

The chain employs TRBV7-2 and TRBJ2-1, with 7 bases matching TRBD2. The CDR3 runs 14 residues. Germline V gene data show CDR1 as SGHTA and CDR2 as FQGNSA. Trimming took 1 base from V and 13 from J; bases not matched to a gene: 10. CDR3 protein: CASSLGLSPGGQFF. The CDR3 nucleotides are TGTGCCAGCAGCTTAGGTCTCTCTCCGGGAGGTCAGTTCTTC.

Many counts were recorded for this clonotype. For the CDR3, the DNA is TGTGCCTCGAAGGGGTATTCCTTTGGTACCTCTAGCTATGGCTACACCTTC. Translating gives CASKGYSFGTSSYGYTF. The chain is built from TRBV27 and TRBJ1-2; a weak D match, TRBD1 (5 bases). The CDR3 extends over 17 amino acids. The V gene lost 11 bases and the J gene lost 4 bases, with 29 bases spanning the gap. Germline V gene sequence: CDR1 MNHEY, CDR2 SMNVEV (reference sequence).

This clonotype was seen ten or more times. The V gene is TRBV2, the J gene TRBJ1-1; maybe TRBD1 (5 bases). Germline values: CDR1 SNHLY, CDR2 FYNNEI. The CDR3 has 11 residues. V shed 3 bases and J shed 8 bases, with 7 bases lying between them. This CDR3 is CASSETAEAFF. CDR3 bases: TGTGCCAGCAGTGAGACAGCCGAAGCTTTCTTT. Looking up the rest from reference TRBV2 and TRBJ1-1 gives the full variable domain: EPEVTQTPSHQVTQMGQEVILRCVPISNHLYFYWYRQILGQKVEFLVSFYNNEISEKSEIFDDQFSVERPDGSNFTLKIRSTKLEDSAMYFCASSETAEAFFGQGTRLTVV.

This clonotype was detected a few times. V usage is TRBV2 and J usage is TRBJ2-7, with 12 nucleotides matching TRBD2. Germline CDR1 and CDR2: SNHLY and FYNNEI. This CDR3 is 17 amino acids long. Trimming removed 6 bases from V and 3 bases from J; junction bases left unmatched: 12. CDR3 coding DNA: TGTGCCAGCAGCGGGGGGGGTGCTAGCGGGAGGGTCTACGAGCAGTACTTC. Amino acids: CASSGGGASGRVYEQYF.

The rearrangement links TRBV9 to TRBJ2-1; possibly TRBD1 for D (6 bases). The CDR3 has 14 amino acids. Germline CDR1 is SGDLS and CDR2 is YYNGEE. The V gene lost 4 bases and the J gene lost 10 bases, with 18 bases spanning the gap. The CDR3 spells CASSSRWGQLEQFF. The CDR3 region has the DNA TGTGCCAGCAGCTCCAGATGGGGACAACTCGAGCAGTTCTTC.

This clonotype was detected ten times or more. This chain joins TRBV13 and TRBJ2-3; D is ambiguous. Per the germline V gene, CDR1 is PRHDT and CDR2 is FYEKMQ (reference sequence). V was cut by 8 bases and J by 2 bases, with 14 bases left in between. The CDR3 runs 14 residues. The CDR3 spells CASGPGSDTDTQYF. CDR3 DNA: TGTGCCAGCGGGCCCGGGTCAGACACAGATACGCAGTATTTT. The full variable domain, its missing parts supplied by reference TRBV13 and TRBJ2-3, is AAGVIQSPRHLIKEKRETATLKCYPIPRHDTVYWYQQGPGQDPQFLISFYEKMQSDKGSIPDRFSAQQFSDYHSELNMSSLELGDSALYFCASGPGSDTDTQYFGPGTRLTVL.

This clonotype was counted only a few times. V and J are TRBV12-3 or TRBV12-4 and TRBJ2-7, with 8 bases lining up with TRBD1. The CDR3 is 14 amino acids. Trimming cost V 5 bases and J 3 bases; bases outside gene matches: 6. The CDR3 DNA follows: TGTGCCAGCAGTAAGGACAGGGCGGACTACGAGCAGTACTTC. It specifies CASSKDRADYEQYF.

This clonotype came up many times. This rearrangement joins TRBV11-2 to TRBJ1-5, with D unclear. The CDR3 contains 13 residues. Trimming cost V 5 bases and J 4 bases, with 9 bases left between them. CDR1 is SGHAT and CDR2 is FQNNGV in the germline V gene. The CDR3 loop is CASSQFTNQPQHF. The CDR3 nucleotides read TGTGCCAGCAGCCAATTCACAAATCAGCCCCAGCATTTT.

There are many counts of this clonotype. The genes are TRBV5-1 and TRBJ2-5, with unresolved D. CDR1 and CDR2 from the germline V gene are SGHRS and YFSETQ. The V gene lost 1 base and the J gene lost 4 bases, with 11 bases spanning the gap. CDR3 length equals 14 residues. CDR3 amino acids: CASSLMDQGETQYF. CDR3 sequence (DNA): TGCGCCAGCAGCTTGATGGATCAAGGAGAGACCCAGTACTTC.

The table lists this clonotype with many counts. The chain recombines TRBV28 with TRBJ1-2, with D hard to call. Germline V gives CDR1 MDHEN, CDR2 SYDVKM. Trimming pared 4 bases from V and 2 bases from J, leaving 11 bases between. The CDR3 totals 14 residues. This CDR3 reads CASSSGLINYGYTF. The CDR3 DNA follows: TGTGCCAGCAGTTCCGGACTGATAAACTATGGCTACACCTTC.

This clonotype appeared many times. The chain employs TRBV18 and TRBJ1-2; no clear D gene. Trimming cost V 4 bases and J 8 bases, with 17 bases left between them. The germline V gene encodes CDR1 KGHSH and CDR2 LQKENI. The CDR3 consists of 14 residues. DNA for the CDR3: TGTGCCAGCTCACACGTGGAAGTGCCGCGGGGCTACACCTTC. Its protein is CASSHVEVPRGYTF.

There are many counts of this clonotype. The chain combines TRBV28 with TRBJ2-1; 10 bases are shared with TRBD1. Germline V gives CDR1 MDHEN, CDR2 SYDVKM. The length of the CDR3 is 16 residues. The J segment lost 5 bases and the V segment lost 5 bases, leaving 9 bases of the junction unmatched. The CDR3 sequence: CASSVRWTGGHNEQFF. The DNA of the CDR3 is TGTGCCAGCAGTGTAAGGTGGACAGGGGGACACAATGAGCAGTTCTTC.

This clonotype occurred a few times. The genes are TRBV10-2 and TRBJ2-7, with a possible D match to TRBD1 (5 bases). The CDR3 contains 13 residues. Germline assignment: CDR1 WSHSY and CDR2 SAAADI. Trimming took off 4 bases at V and 3 bases at J, with 10 bases between the two ends. Written as DNA, the CDR3 is TGCGCCAGCAGTGTAACAGGATACTACGAGCAGTACTTC. Its translation is CASSVTGYYEQYF.

In the case of this clonotype: A much larger clone is a single base away; this may be a read error. This chain connects TRBV19 to TRBJ2-7, with D tentatively TRBD1 (5 bases). With 5 bases removed from V and 5 bases from J, the gap between germline ends came to 13 bases. There are 13 residues in the CDR3. Germline values: CDR1 LNHDA, CDR2 SQIVND (reference sequence). The CDR3 spells CASSLIGVDEQYF. The CDR3 DNA is TGTGCCAGTAGTCTAATAGGGGTGGACGAGCAGTACTTC.